A single sample is the source of the 16 T cell receptor beta chains below, sequenced in a study of cytomegalovirus exposure and HLA in healthy donors. Amplification used 60 Vbeta primers and 13 Jbeta primers. Sequenced by immunoSEQ multiplex PCR; TCRdb stores in-frame clones only, minus some. The sample has 150,000 to 200,000 clones; 70% to 80% are singletons. Material for sequencing was PBMCs. The receptors come from a woman aged 25 to 45 in good health and CMV-seropositive.

The gene calls are TRBV5-8 and TRBJ1-1; weak D call: TRBD1 (5 bases). Trimming shortened V by 7 bases and J by 1 base, and 14 bases separated the two germline ends. CDR3 size: 14 residues. Germline assignment: CDR1 SGHTS and CDR2 YDEGEE. DNA of the CDR3: TGTGCCAGCGGCCATGGAGACAGGAACACTGAAGCTTTCTTT. Its protein product is CASGHGDRNTEAFF.

V usage is TRBV15 and J usage is TRBJ2-7; perhaps TRBD1 as D (6 bases). Germline values: CDR1 LNHNV, CDR2 YYDKDF (reference sequence). This CDR3 comprises 14 residues. V was trimmed by 4 bases and J by 5 bases, leaving 15 bases between them. Here the CDR3 DNA reads TGTGCCACCAGCAACGAGGGGGACGGGGACGAGCAGTACTTC. Its protein product is CATSNEGDGDEQYF.

The rearrangement links TRBV14 to TRBJ1-2; 9 positions agree with TRBD1. Germline CDR1 reads SGHDN; CDR2 reads FVKESK. This CDR3 has 14 amino acids. The V gene end was trimmed by 4 bases and the J gene end by 10 bases; junction bases not matched to a gene: 10. The CDR3 protein is CASSRRQGEGDYTF. The CDR3 DNA follows: TGTGCCAGCAGCCGTCGACAGGGGGAGGGCGACTACACCTTC.

The chain combines TRBV19 with TRBJ1-1; 12 positions match TRBD1. The CDR3 extends over 15 amino acids. The germline V gene has CDR1 LNHDA and CDR2 SQIVND (reference sequence). Trimming removed 4 bases from V and 5 bases from J; junction bases left unmatched: 5. The CDR3 protein is CASSKGDRGLTEAFF. Here the CDR3 DNA reads TGTGCCAGTAGTAAAGGGGACAGGGGGCTAACTGAAGCTTTCTTT.

The chain is built from TRBV27 and TRBJ2-2, with a tentative D call TRBD2 (5 bases). Trimming took 6 bases from V and 2 from J, leaving 16 bases between them. The germline CDR1 and CDR2 sequences are MNHEY and SMNVEV (reference sequence). The CDR3 consists of 16 residues. The CDR3 coding sequence is TGTGCCAGCAGCCCCACCGGGGAAAGAAACACCGGGGAGCTGTTTTTT. Translated: CASSPTGERNTGELFF.

The V call is TRBV14, the J call TRBJ1-1; D might be TRBD1 (5 bases). This CDR3 is 14 amino acids long. V gave up 1 base and J gave up 4 bases, with 10 bases separating them. The germline V gene has CDR1 SGHDN and CDR2 FVKESK. The CDR3 sequence is CASSQVGGGTEAFF. The CDR3 coding sequence is TGTGCCAGCAGCCAAGTGGGCGGGGGCACTGAAGCTTTCTTT.

V and J are TRBV9 and TRBJ1-2, with a weak D call TRBD1 (6 bases). The CDR3 contains 12 residues. The V gene's germline CDR1 is SGDLS and CDR2 YYNGEE. The V end lost 1 base, the J end lost 8 bases, and 9 bases lay between the germline ends. CDR3 nucleotides: TGTGCCAGCAGCGTATCTGGGGGCGGCTACACCTTC. This encodes CASSVSGGGYTF.

In regard to this clone: At one end the junction does not follow the germline gene, possibly because of a read error. The V gene is TRBV4-3, the J gene TRBJ2-5, with 7 bases identical to TRBD1. The CDR3 is 14 amino acids. Per germline, CDR1 LGHNA and CDR2 YSLEER. CDR3 in DNA: TGCGCCAGCAGCGCCAGGGACAGTGAAGACACCCAGTACTTC. Translating gives CASSARDSEDTQYF.

J is TRBJ2-1 and V is TRBV2, with a tentative D call TRBD2 (6 bases). V was clipped by 6 bases and J by 9 bases, with 24 bases between them. From germline, CDR1 is SNHLY and CDR2 FYNNEI. CDR3 size: 16 residues. The chain's CDR3 is CASSVQSSGTLGEQFF. The CDR3 nucleotides are TGTGCCAGCAGCGTACAATCGTCCGGGACTCTTGGTGAGCAGTTCTTC.

The chain is built from TRBV7-2 and TRBJ2-1; 11 nucleotides agree with TRBD2. The germline gives CDR1 SGHTA, CDR2 FQGNSA. V lost 5 bases to trimming and J lost 4 bases; unmatched junction nucleotides: 7. The CDR3 sequence is 16 residues long. CDR3 residues: CASSPYLAGGYNEQFF. The CDR3 DNA reads TGTGCCAGCAGCCCCTATCTAGCGGGAGGTTACAATGAGCAGTTCTTC.

The chain is built from TRBV9 and TRBJ2-7; D is perhaps TRBD2 (5 bases). The length of the CDR3 is 14 residues. V gave up 0 bases and J gave up 6 bases, with 13 bases separating them. Per germline, CDR1 SGDLS and CDR2 YYNGEE. The CDR3 loop is CASSVDPGAAEQYF. Here the CDR3 DNA reads TGTGCCAGCAGCGTAGACCCAGGAGCGGCCGAGCAGTACTTC. Full variable domain (remainder filled in from reference TRBV9 and TRBJ2-7): DSGVTQTPKHLITATGQRVTLRCSPRSGDLSVYWYQQSLDQGLQFLIQYYNGEERAKGNILERFSAQQFPDLHSELNLSSLELGDSALYFCASSVDPGAAEQYFGPGTRLTVT.

V usage is TRBV9 and J usage is TRBJ1-1, with 7 bases identical to TRBD1. The CDR3 is 14 residues long. Germline CDR1 reads SGDLS; CDR2 reads YYNGEE. After removal of 6 bases from V and 4 bases from J, the junction contained 9 bases not matched to a gene. The CDR3 loop is CASTPTGQFTEAFF. The CDR3 region has the DNA TGTGCCAGCACCCCCACGGGACAGTTCACTGAAGCTTTCTTT.

The genes are TRBV29-1 and TRBJ1-2; D is uncertain. V was clipped by 6 bases and J by 0 bases, with 2 bases between them. The length of the CDR3 is 10 residues. CDR1 and CDR2 (germline): SQVTM, ANQGSEA. Here the CDR3 reads CSVSNYGYTF. Written as DNA, the CDR3 is TGCAGCGTCTCTAACTATGGCTACACCTTC.

In the case of this clone: The junction differs from germline at one of its ends, possibly a read error. The chain is built from TRBV29-1 and TRBJ2-3; 10 bases align to TRBD2. The CDR3 totals 11 residues. The V gene's germline CDR1 is SQVTM and CDR2 ANQGSEA. The CDR3 region has the DNA TGCAGCGTGAATAGCGGGAGGCGCATGGATTTT. It yields the protein CSVNSGRRMDF.

The genes are TRBV6-1 and TRBJ1-2; perhaps TRBD1 as D (6 bases). The CDR3 is made up of 15 amino acids. V was shortened by 1 base and J by 0 bases, with 9 bases between the two germline ends. The germline CDR1 and CDR2 sequences are MNHNS and SASEGT. CDR3 nucleotide sequence: TGTGCCAGCAGTGAAGAGGACAGCCCTAACTATGGCTACACCTTC. This encodes CASSEEDSPNYGYTF.

The rearrangement links TRBV28 to TRBJ2-7; 13 bases line up with TRBD2. Germline assignment: CDR1 MDHEN and CDR2 SYDVKM. V was clipped by 5 bases and J by 3 bases; unmatched bases: 4. This CDR3 is built from 15 residues. As DNA, the CDR3 is TGTGCCAGCAGTGCGACTAGCGGGGGGATCTACGAGCAGTACTTC. It is translated as CASSATSGGIYEQYF.